Detailed here is one T cell receptor (beta chain). Its cognate antigen is unknown. V lost 3 bases, J lost 7 bases, and 13 bases lay in between. The CDR3 spans 15 residues. In germline, CDR1 is SGHVS, CDR2 FQNEAQ. These data are taken from a study of blood T cells in healthy people across ages. Primed by a sample-barcoded 5' primer and a J-beta primer mix, a second PCR proceeded for about 6 to 12 cycles. Tags on each cDNA molecule came from a template-switch adaptor with 12 random nucleotides. Per-sample output comprised a minimum of 2.5 million paired-end reads containing CDR3. One entry per CDR3 protein results from TCRdb running MiXCR on the 5' RACE reads. The sample includes about 670,000 distinct CDR3 sequences, roughly half seen only once; the top ten take roughly 14%. Study conclusions and caveats: No one knew whether donors had CMV, which possibly confounded expanded clonotype changes.

Sequencing was done on a sample of blood. The chain links TRBV7-8 to TRBJ1-6, with D tentatively TRBD1 (6 bases). The origin of this receptor is a woman of 80 years or more in good health. The CDR3 loop is CASSFSGVMNSPLHF. The CDR3 DNA reads TGTGCCAGCAGCTTCTCAGGGGTGATGAATTCACCCCTCCACTTT.